This T cell receptor (beta chain) was profiled in a study of radiotherapy plus CTLA-4 blockade in lung cancer. This table comes from immunoSEQ multiplex PCR, and its TCRdb copy is limited to in-frame clones, with some not included. Found here are around 63,000 clones, roughly four fifths of them singletons; the top ten hold 16%. Chemo-refractory metastatic non-small-cell lung cancer patients were treated with focal radiation plus CTLA-4 blockade with ipilimumab. CDR1 KGHSH and CDR2 LQKENI come from the germline V gene. The ends lost 2 bases at V and 6 bases at J; junction bases unmatched: 2. The CDR3 extends over 13 amino acids. This clone showed up just a few times. Its cognate antigen is unknown. The study's findings and limits: An expansion of tumor-derived TCR clones occurred in blood after radiotherapy plus ipilimumab. How blood T cell clones changed early, along with interferon-beta, reportedly forecast response best.

The sequence derives from a human donor with non-small cell lung cancer whose response to radiotherapy plus ipilimumab could not be evaluated. Some clones in this sample may be carry-over from other donors' samples. V is TRBV18 and J is TRBJ1-1; TRBD1 matches 8 bases. The sample was peripheral blood, taken from a patient treated with radiotherapy plus ipilimumab. CDR3 nucleotides: TGTGCCAGCTCACCATCAGGGGGCGCTGAAGCTTTCTTT. Translating gives CASSPSGGAEAFF.